This entry concerns a single TCR beta chain. These data belong to a study of blood T cell repertoires in COVID-19. This CDR3 has 16 amino acids. The V and J ends lost 2 bases and 9 bases, in that order; junction bases with no gene match: 8. Germline assignment: CDR1 SGHVS and CDR2 FNYEAQ. TCRdb's copy holds only in-frame clones and misses some; the assay was immunoSEQ multiplex PCR. In the table there are some 220,000 clones, around 80% of which are singletons. The sequencing sample was made of peripheral blood. The chain carries TRBV7-6 and TRBJ2-3, with 13 positions matching TRBD2. The TCR was taken from a woman aged 65 to 85 with acute or convalescent COVID-19. CDR3: CASSLQLAGGPFTQYF. For the CDR3, the DNA is TGTGCCAGCAGCTTACAACTAGCGGGGGGGCCCTTCACGCAGTATTTT.